The T cell receptor beta chain under discussion was sequenced for a study of early T cells in non-severe SARS-CoV-2 infection. Study as a whole: Sequencing targeted bulk RNA from unsorted whole blood, leaving chains unpaired. Study observations and caveats: Clonotype matching in VDJdb favored anti-spike CD8 responses and did not capture private and CD4 specificities.

Individual cDNA molecules carried attached unique molecular identifiers. TCRdb re-called the 5' RACE reads with MiXCR, one entry per CDR3 protein. The table shows 25,000 to 35,000 distinct CDR3 sequences, with about 4.5% occurring only once. This clonotype has a count of ten or more. As yet, its antigen is unknown. The junction had 18 bases not matched to a gene; V was cut back by 6 bases and J by 9 bases. The CDR3 has 16 residues. The clonotype originates from an adult who was a healthcare worker with PCR-confirmed SARS-CoV-2 infection or an uninfected control (not recorded which). The sample here was whole blood, taken at baseline. The J gene is TRBJ2-3, the V gene TRBV12-3 or TRBV12-4, with 7 bases identical to TRBD1. The CDR3 DNA reads as TGTGCCAGCAGCGAAACCGGACAGGCCCCTCCAGGGACGCAGTATTTT. It encodes CASSETGQAPPGTQYF.